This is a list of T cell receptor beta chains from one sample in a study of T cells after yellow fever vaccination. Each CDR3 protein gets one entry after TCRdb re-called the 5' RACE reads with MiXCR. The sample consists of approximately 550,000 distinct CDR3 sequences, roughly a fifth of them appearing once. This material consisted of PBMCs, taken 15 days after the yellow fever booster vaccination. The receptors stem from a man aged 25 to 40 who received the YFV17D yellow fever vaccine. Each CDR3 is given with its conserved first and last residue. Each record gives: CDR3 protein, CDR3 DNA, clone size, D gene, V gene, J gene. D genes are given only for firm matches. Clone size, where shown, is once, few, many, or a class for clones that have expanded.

CATSLGTGGADTQYF	TGTGCCACCTCCCTCGGGACAGGGGGCGCAGATACGCAGTATTTT	.	TRBD1	TRBV19	TRBJ2-3
CASSRTSGSWDTQYF	TGTGCCAGCAGCAGAACTAGCGGGAGCTGGGATACGCAGTATTTT	few	TRBD2	TRBV7-8	TRBJ2-3
CASRKSQETQYF	TGCGCCAGCAGGAAGTCCCAAGAGACCCAGTACTTC	few	.	TRBV10-2	TRBJ2-5
CASSPILREESYNEQFF	TGTGCCAGCAGCCCTATTCTGCGGGAGGAATCCTACAATGAGCAGTTCTTC	.	TRBD2	TRBV7-2	TRBJ2-1
CSARDAITYEQYF	TGCAGTGCTAGAGATGCAATTACCTACGAGCAGTACTTC	few	.	TRBV20-1	TRBJ2-7
CSAREVRDTQYF	TGCAGTGCTCGGGAGGTTAGGGATACGCAGTATTTT	.	TRBD2	TRBV20-1	TRBJ2-3
CASREETGDQPQHF	TGTGCCAGCAGGGAAGAAACAGGGGATCAGCCCCAGCATTTT	few	TRBD1	TRBV12-3/TRBV12-4	TRBJ1-5
CASSPTDRIYEQYF	TGTGCCAGCAGTCCTACGGACAGAATTTACGAGCAGTACTTC	.	.	TRBV12-3/TRBV12-4	TRBJ2-7
CASRLEGPTDLFF	TGTGCCAGCAGACTAGAAGGGCCTACCGACCTTTTCTTC	few	.	TRBV12-3/TRBV12-4	TRBJ2-7
CATSAAGYSNEQFF	TGTGCCACCAGTGCTGCAGGCTACAGCAATGAGCAGTTCTTC	few	.	TRBV24-1	TRBJ2-1
CASSDLEGGTQHF	TGTGCCAGCAGTGACCTCGAGGGAGGGACCCAGCATTTT	.	.	TRBV6-5	TRBJ1-5
CASSLRLAGGYNEQFF	TGTGCCAGCAGCTTGAGACTCGCCGGGGGATACAATGAGCAGTTCTTC	few	.	TRBV7-3	TRBJ2-1
CASSRQRANEQFF	TGTGCCAGCAGCAGACAGCGGGCCAATGAGCAGTTCTTC	.	.	TRBV7-6	TRBJ2-1
CATERSRDSAGTQYF	TGTGCCACCGAACGAAGCCGGGACTCGGCCGGGACCCAGTACTTC	few	.	TRBV2	TRBJ2-5
CASRPAGAYEQYF	TGTGCCAGCAGACCAGCGGGGGCCTACGAGCAGTACTTC	few	TRBD2	TRBV12-3/TRBV12-4	TRBJ2-7
CASSLHLADTQYF	TGTGCCAGCAGCCTGCACTTAGCAGATACGCAGTATTTT	.	.	TRBV5-8	TRBJ2-3
CSGETTGQGETQYF	TGCAGCGGTGAAACGACAGGCCAAGGAGAGACCCAGTACTTC	.	.	TRBV29-1	TRBJ2-5
CATLGTSGANVLTF	TGTGCTACCCTAGGGACTTCTGGGGCCAACGTCCTGACTTTC	few	.	TRBV5-6	TRBJ2-6
CASGDSQLAGGLEQFF	TGTGCCAGCGGGGACAGCCAACTAGCGGGAGGGCTTGAGCAGTTCTTC	.	TRBD2	TRBV12-3/TRBV12-4	TRBJ2-1
CSAEGQLRYEQYF	TGCAGTGCCGAGGGACAGCTCCGCTACGAGCAGTACTTC	.	TRBD1	TRBV20-1	TRBJ2-7
CASSPKALEEQYF	TGTGCCAGCAGTCCAAAGGCCCTAGAGGAGCAGTACTTC	few	.	TRBV7-9	TRBJ2-7
CAANQAPGQHRETQYF	TGTGCCGCCAACCAAGCCCCGGGACAACATAGAGAGACCCAGTACTTC	few	.	TRBV10-3	TRBJ2-5
CASSQGEGTNEAFF	TGTGCCAGCAGCCAAGGGGAGGGGACGAATGAAGCTTTCTTT	.	.	TRBV3-1	TRBJ1-1
CATSTGAGNEQFF	TGTGCCACCAGCACAGGGGCGGGCAATGAGCAGTTCTTC	few	TRBD1	TRBV24-1	TRBJ2-1
CASHHGTSGSNEQFF	TGTGCCAGCCATCATGGGACTAGCGGGAGCAATGAGCAGTTCTTC	few	TRBD2	TRBV6-1	TRBJ2-1
CASSLRDGYEQYF	TGCGCCAGCAGCCTCCGGGACGGCTACGAGCAGTACTTC	.	.	TRBV5-1	TRBJ2-7
CSASPRGGWNEQFF	TGCAGTGCTAGCCCTCGAGGGGGGTGGAATGAGCAGTTCTTC	.	.	TRBV20-1	TRBJ2-1
CASRKAGVQEQYF	TGCGCCAGCAGAAAAGCGGGAGTTCAGGAGCAGTACTTC	.	TRBD2	TRBV5-1	TRBJ2-7
CASSSLYANEQFF	TGTGCCAGCAGCTCGTTATATGCGAATGAGCAGTTCTTC	few	.	TRBV7-9	TRBJ2-1
CASSLGASTDTQYF	TGCGCCAGCAGCTTGGGGGCTTCCACAGATACGCAGTATTTT	many	.	TRBV5-1	TRBJ2-3
CASSYSGAPGDEQYF	TGTGCCAGCAGTTACTCTGGGGCCCCAGGGGACGAGCAGTACTTC	.	.	TRBV6-5	TRBJ2-7
CASSFGGRGTGELFF	TGCGCCAGCAGCTTTGGCGGGAGAGGAACCGGGGAGCTGTTTTTT	.	TRBD2	TRBV5-1	TRBJ2-2
CASSRSPSSTDTQYF	TGTGCCAGCAGTCGGTCGCCCTCCAGCACAGATACGCAGTATTTT	.	.	TRBV21-1	TRBJ2-3
CSAGTGYGYEQYF	TGCAGTGCAGGGACAGGGTATGGCTACGAGCAGTACTTC	few	TRBD1	TRBV20-1	TRBJ2-7
CASSPPGTSGNEQFF	TGTGCCAGCAGCCCTCCCGGGACTAGCGGCAATGAGCAGTTCTTC	many	TRBD2	TRBV7-6	TRBJ2-1
CASSFKGRGETQYF	TGTGCCAGCAGTTTTAAGGGGCGGGGAGAGACCCAGTACTTC	few	.	TRBV12-3/TRBV12-4	TRBJ2-5
CASSSRIYNEQFF	TGTGCCAGCAGCTCTAGGATTTACAATGAGCAGTTCTTC	.	.	TRBV7-2	TRBJ2-1
CAWSDGSYEQYF	TGTGCCTGGAGTGATGGGAGCTACGAGCAGTACTTC	few	.	TRBV30	TRBJ2-7
CASSLGTVFYNEQFF	TGCGCCAGCAGCTTGGGAACAGTTTTCTACAATGAGCAGTTCTTC	.	.	TRBV5-1	TRBJ2-1
CASSFPDYEQYF	TGCGCCAGCAGCTTCCCGGACTACGAGCAGTACTTC	.	.	TRBV5-1	TRBJ2-7
CASSFSSGRNTGELFF	TGTGCCAGCAGCTTTTCGAGCGGGAGGAACACCGGGGAGCTGTTTTTT	.	TRBD2	TRBV7-6	TRBJ2-2
CASGGQVNEKLFF	TGTGCCAGCGGGGGCCAGGTTAATGAAAAACTGTTTTTT	few	.	TRBV2	TRBJ1-4
CASSNGGGPYEQYF	TGTGCCAGCAGCAACGGGGGGGGGCCCTACGAGCAGTACTTC	.	TRBD2	TRBV7-2	TRBJ2-7
CASSLTPLADSYNEQFF	TGCGCCAGCAGCCTAACCCCCCTAGCAGATTCCTACAATGAGCAGTTCTTC	few	.	TRBV10-1	TRBJ2-1
CASSSDFAGELFF	TGCGCCAGCAGCTCGGACTTCGCCGGGGAGCTGTTTTTT	few	.	TRBV5-1	TRBJ2-2
CSVVRLHTYEQYF	TGCAGCGTTGTGCGGTTACACACCTACGAGCAGTACTTC	.	.	TRBV29-1	TRBJ2-7
CASSLNPGVSGELFF	TGTGCCAGCAGCTTAAATCCGGGTGTGTCCGGGGAGCTGTTTTTT	.	.	TRBV7-3	TRBJ2-2
CASSLVGFRQPQHF	TGTGCCAGCAGCTTAGTAGGGTTCCGTCAGCCCCAGCATTTT	few	.	TRBV7-2	TRBJ1-5
CATSSYGGRDEQFF	TGTGCCACCAGCTCATACGGGGGCAGGGATGAGCAGTTCTTC	.	.	TRBV15	TRBJ2-1
CASSYSVQGAYEQYF	TGTGCCAGCAGTTACTCGGTACAGGGAGCCTACGAGCAGTACTTC	.	.	TRBV6-5	TRBJ2-7
CASSHTGSSYEQYF	TGTGCCAGCAGCCATACAGGGAGCTCCTACGAGCAGTACTTC	.	.	TRBV4-2	TRBJ2-7
CSVGTGDEQYF	TGCAGCGTTGGGACAGGGGACGAGCAGTACTTC	.	TRBD1	TRBV29-1	TRBJ2-7
CASKPGQGSRSSYEQYF	TGTGCCAGCAAGCCGGGACAAGGATCAAGGAGCTCCTACGAGCAGTACTTC	.	.	TRBV6-2/TRBV6-3	TRBJ2-7
CSARGGSGRAVEQYF	TGCAGTGCTAGAGGTGGTAGCGGGAGGGCCGTCGAGCAGTACTTC	.	TRBD2	TRBV20-1	TRBJ2-7
CSARVWTGQETQYF	TGCAGTGCTAGAGTTTGGACAGGGCAAGAGACCCAGTACTTC	.	TRBD1	TRBV20-1	TRBJ2-5
CASRETGGIYEQYF	TGTGCCAGCAGGGAAACAGGGGGAATCTACGAGCAGTACTTC	few	TRBD1	TRBV2	TRBJ2-7